This paragraph covers one TCR beta chain sequence. Its antigen specificity is not known. The record has no base qualities; no much larger clone is one base away. This record comes from a study of vaccination and CD4 T cells after COVID-19 (dated by TCRdb to 2022 to 2024). About the investigation overall: Every convalescent patient had a positive nasal swab PCR test for SARS-CoV-2, with mild disease in about nine patients and severe disease in one. The spike-specific CD4+ TCR repertoire was compared before and after mRNA vaccination in 10 to 11 COVID-19 convalescent patients and a handful of infection-naive healthy vaccine recipients. Post-COVID blood samples were collected from convalescent patients a median of around 100 days after diagnosis, with a range of about 30 to 161 days. Post-vaccine blood samples were taken a median of 72 days after the second vaccine dose, with a range of roughly 13 to 250 days. The convalescent cohort comprised six males and four females, including two Hispanic individuals, seven Caucasians, two Asians and one multiracial person. Each participant got two doses of either the Pfizer-BioNTech BNT162b2 vaccine (n=8) or the Moderna mRNA-1273 vaccine (n=2). Control cultures received a CEFX viral epitope pool as the positive control, an HIV-1 Nef peptide pool as the negative control, or no peptide. Culture stimuli were overlapping spike peptide pools from SARS-CoV-2 and from the common cold coronaviruses HCoV-NL63, HCoV-OC43 and HCoV-229E.

Beyond this particular receptor, the publication reports: Of the vaccine-specific clones found in convalescent patients, nearly all (304 of 307) were mono-reactive for SARS-CoV-2 spike instead of being cross-reactive with common cold coronaviruses. Relatively few convalescent patients were included in the study, and early timepoints after natural infection were not analyzed. An increase in the median number of SARS-CoV-2-reactive clonotypes from roughly 20 after infection to 38 after vaccination was observed, but the change was not found to be significant. In convalescent patients, a median about 86% of post-vaccine SARS-CoV-2-reactive clones were detected only after vaccination, suggesting vaccine-specific priming.

The library was obtained by PCR. DNA from cultured CD4+ T cells was subjected to TCR sequencing with the Oncomine TCR Beta short-read assay at the Johns Hopkins FTIC core. The QIAamp micro DNA kit was used to extract genomic DNA from the cultured CD4+ T cells. Oncomine TCR Beta libraries from cultured CD4+ T cells were pooled using unique dual indexes and sequenced on an Illumina iSeq 100. Under the source paper's analysis protocol: Non-productive sequences were removed, and CDR3s that did not start with C, did not end with F or W, or were shorter than 7 amino acids were discarded. Antigen-specific clonotypes were identified with the MANAFEST web application by comparing peptide-stimulated wells with reference and other culture wells. An FDR below 0.05, an odds ratio above 5, and a productive frequency above 0.1% in at least two of three replicate wells were required for clones to be considered positive. A clonotype was classed as cross-reactive if the clonotype showed significant expansion both in SARS-CoV-2 spike wells and in at least one common cold coronavirus spike condition. Using R version 3.6.1, CDR3 homology was evaluated through Levenshtein distances (stringdist) along with unrooted phylogenetic trees (ape). TCRdb trimmed the raw reads at Q25, called clones with MiXCR and kept productive beta chains. Each entry is one CDR3 protein sequence, shown with its most common DNA and genes. The V and J calls here are based on TCRdb, not the publication. The sample yields around 10,000 distinct CDR3 sequences; 61% were counted once. The leading ten clones occupy 20% to 30% of the sample.

The treatment or condition label, read with the paper, signifies: approximately nine-day PBMC culture with coronavirus spike peptide pools or control peptides (ViraFEST assay). The study used the ViraFEST assay, which expanded antigen-specific T cells with peptide pools and then identified expanded clonotypes by TCR sequencing. The positive SARS-CoV-2 PCR tests of the convalescent patients were dated from March to December 2020, before the Alpha, Beta and Delta variants emerged in the United States. PBMCs were cultured at two million per well in IMDM supplemented with around 5% human AB serum and about 10 IU/ml IL-2, with around 10 ug/ml peptide pools added. On days 3 and 7, half of the culture medium was replaced with fresh IL-2-containing medium. Once the cells had been in culture for roughly 10 days, the EasySep CD4+ T cell isolation kit was used to isolate CD4+ T cells by negative selection. Ficoll-Paque Plus gradient centrifugation was used to isolate PBMCs from whole blood, and the isolated PBMCs were then either used fresh or cryopreserved at -140C. In general, triplicate wells were set up for every culture condition.

Reading from cysteine to phenylalanine, the CDR3 counts 15 amino acids. Just the 45-base CDR3 DNA is kept, in frame starting at base 1. V is trimmed back by 5 bases and J by 6 bases, and the junction contains 6 bases that no gene match accounts for. Per the germline V gene, MDHEN is the CDR1 and SYDVKM is the CDR2. The sequence was collected from a human donor who had recovered from COVID-19. In this chain, TRBV28 is recombined with TRBJ2-2, with 10 junctional bases fitting TRBD1. The sample taken for sequencing was CD4+ T cells from blood, cultured in vitro. The DNA is TGTGCCAGCAGTGACAGGGGGCTATTGTCCGGGGAGCTGTTTTTT. This yields the protein CASSDRGLLSGELFF.